Listed below are T cell receptor beta chains from one sample, sequenced in a study of identical twins. A single record per CDR3 protein comes from TCRdb applying MiXCR to the 5' RACE reads. This table holds around 680,000 distinct CDR3 sequences, 8.5% to 9.5% found once. The data were also submitted as part of a second study, on yellow fever vaccine responses in identical twins.

The sample was PBMCs. Receptors originate from a woman aged 18-29 years in good health. Both conserved end residues are part of each CDR3. D genes are given only for firm matches. Part of the rows lack a size; the others show once, few, many or a class for expanded clones.

d_gene	abundance	v_gene	j_gene	CDR3nt	CDR3aa
.	.	TRBV20-1	TRBJ1-1	TGCAGTGCTGGTAGACAGGTTATGAACACTGAAGCTTTCTTT	CSAGRQVMNTEAFF
.	.	TRBV20-1	TRBJ1-5	TGCAGTGCTAGGCGTCTCGGCAATCAGCCCCAGCATTTT	CSARRLGNQPQHF
.	few	TRBV20-1	TRBJ2-7	TGCAGTGCTAGGACGGCAGGGGCGCGCTCGGGCGAGCAGTACTTC	CSARTAGARSGEQYF
.	few	TRBV2	TRBJ2-1	TGTGCCAGCAGAAAAGGCGGGGACAATGAGCAGTTCTTC	CASRKGGDNEQFF
TRBD1	few	TRBV28	TRBJ2-3	TGTGCCAGCAGGTGGGACAGGGGCACAGATACGCAGTATTTT	CASRWDRGTDTQYF
TRBD2	few	TRBV3-1	TRBJ2-5	TGTGCCAGCAGCCAAGTAAAGGTGCTAGCGGGGTCATTCATGGTGGAGACCCAGTACTTC	CASSQVKVLAGSFMVETQYF
.	few	TRBV29-1	TRBJ2-2	TGCAGCGCGCCAGAAGTCACCGGGGAGCTGTTTTTT	CSAPEVTGELFF
.	few	TRBV20-1	TRBJ1-1	TGCAGTGCTAGAAGGCAGCGGAACACTGAAGCTTTCTTT	CSARRQRNTEAFF
TRBD2	.	TRBV6-5	TRBJ2-3	TGTGCCAGCAGTTCTGAAGCGGGAGTAACAGATACGCAGTATTTT	CASSSEAGVTDTQYF
TRBD1	.	TRBV5-1	TRBJ1-3	TGCGCCAGCAGCCGTGATCCGACAGGGGGAAACACCATATATTTT	CASSRDPTGGNTIYF
.	few	TRBV7-9	TRBJ2-2	TGTGCCAGCAGCCCGACCTACGGTCCAAACACCGGGGAGCTGTTTTTT	CASSPTYGPNTGELFF
TRBD2	.	TRBV12-3/TRBV12-4	TRBJ2-7	TGTGCCAGCAGTTTAACCGGACTAGCGGCATACGAGCAGTACTTC	CASSLTGLAAYEQYF
TRBD2	.	TRBV6-2/TRBV6-3	TRBJ2-7	TGTGCCAGCAGTTACTCGAATAGCGGGGCCTACGAGCAGTACTTC	CASSYSNSGAYEQYF
.	.	TRBV30	TRBJ2-1	TGTGCCTGGAGTTCGGGGGGCGGGAGCAAGTTCTTC	CAWSSGGGSKFF
.	many	TRBV18	TRBJ1-2	TGTGCCAGCTCACCGGACATAAACTATGGCTACACCTTC	CASSPDINYGYTF
.	.	TRBV27	TRBJ1-2	TGTGCCAGCAGTCCCAGGGTTGATGGTTACTATGGCTACACCTTC	CASSPRVDGYYGYTF
.	.	TRBV20-1	TRBJ2-7	TGCAGTGCCCATGGAAATGCGAGGGCCCCCCACGAGCAGTACTTC	CSAHGNARAPHEQYF
TRBD2	few	TRBV11-2	TRBJ2-5	TGTGCCAGCAGCCCCGGGGGTCTAGCGGGGCGATATCAAGAGACCCAGTACTTC	CASSPGGLAGRYQETQYF
TRBD2	.	TRBV20-1	TRBJ2-7	TGCAGTGCTAGGGTACTAGCGGGAGTCTACGAGCAGTACTTC	CSARVLAGVYEQYF
.	few	TRBV15	TRBJ2-6	TGTGCCACCAGCAGAGAGGGGGCTGGGGCCAACGTCCTGACTTTC	CATSREGAGANVLTF
.	.	TRBV6-2/TRBV6-3	TRBJ2-7	TGTGCCAGCAGGAATAACGTCGACACTGCCTACGAGCAGTACTTC	CASRNNVDTAYEQYF
.	.	TRBV27	TRBJ1-2	TGTGCCAGCAGTCCCCGTTCGCAAAGCGGCTACACCTTC	CASSPRSQSGYTF
TRBD2	few	TRBV29-1	TRBJ2-1	TGCAGCGTTGTAGGGACTAGCGGGAGGTCCGATGAGCAGTTCTTC	CSVVGTSGRSDEQFF
.	.	TRBV9	TRBJ2-7	TGTGCCAGCAGCGTATCGGGGGCTGGCTACGAGCAGTACTTC	CASSVSGAGYEQYF
TRBD1	many	TRBV6-5	TRBJ2-5	TGTGCCAGCCAAGGGGGCGGTGAGACCCAGTACTTC	CASQGGGETQYF
.	many	TRBV4-3	TRBJ2-7	TGCGCCAGCAGCCAAGAGGGGGTCGAGCAGTACTTC	CASSQEGVEQYF
.	.	TRBV10-2	TRBJ2-5	TGCGCCAGCAGTGAGTTGGGGACAATGGGGACCCAGTACTTC	CASSELGTMGTQYF
.	many	TRBV9	TRBJ1-5	TGTGCCAGCAGCTCAAGACAGAGCAATCAGCCCCAGCATTTT	CASSSRQSNQPQHF
TRBD2	few	TRBV6-2/TRBV6-3	TRBJ2-3	TGTGCCAGCAGCAGCAGGCCATCTAGCGGGAGAAGCACAGATACGCAGTATTTT	CASSSRPSSGRSTDTQYF
.	few	TRBV12-3/TRBV12-4	TRBJ2-3	TGTGCCAGCAGCCCCGCCGGGGCAGGCACAGATACGCAGTATTTT	CASSPAGAGTDTQYF
.	.	TRBV3-1	TRBJ2-1	TGTGCCAGCAGCCAAGATCTCTCAGGGATTCGGGAGCAGTTCTTC	CASSQDLSGIREQFF
TRBD2	many	TRBV29-1	TRBJ2-2	TGCAGCGTCGGACTAGCGGTTGTGTCCGGGGAGCTGTTTTTT	CSVGLAVVSGELFF
.	.	TRBV15	TRBJ1-5	TGTGCCACCAGCAGAGTCGGAAGGGGTGAGCAGCCCCAGCATTTT	CATSRVGRGEQPQHF
TRBD2	few	TRBV5-1	TRBJ2-1	TGCGCCAGCAGCTCCCGGTTAGCGGGGGGACCTTACAATGAGCAGTTCTTC	CASSSRLAGGPYNEQFF
TRBD1	.	TRBV11-2	TRBJ1-1	TGTGCCAGCAGCTTAGATCAAGGGACAGGAATACGAGCTTTCTTT	CASSLDQGTGIRAFF
.	many	TRBV7-2	TRBJ2-3	TGTGCCAGCAGCTTGCCCGTTCATACGCAGTATTTT	CASSLPVHTQYF
TRBD1	few	TRBV10-1	TRBJ2-2	TGCGCCAGCAGAGAGACAGGGGGGACCGGGGAGCTGTTTTTT	CASRETGGTGELFF
.	few	TRBV7-9	TRBJ2-7	TGTGCCAGCAGCCTGAAAGAAGAGCAGTACTTC	CASSLKEEQYF
.	.	TRBV20-1	TRBJ2-5	TGCAGTGCTAGAGAGGAGGGGTTTGAGACCCAGTACTTC	CSAREEGFETQYF
.	many	TRBV20-1	TRBJ1-5	TGCAGTGCCTGTCCCGACGGGGGCAGGAGGTATAGCAATCAGCCCCAGCATTTT	CSACPDGGRRYSNQPQHF
.	many	TRBV28	TRBJ2-1	TGTGCCAGCAGTTTTCAGCCCCGGAGAGTGCGGGGGCCCTCCTACAATGAGCAGTTCTTC	CASSFQPRRVRGPSYNEQFF
.	few	TRBV5-4	TRBJ1-2	TGTGCCAGCAGGTGGAAGGGTAACTATGGCTACACCTTC	CASRWKGNYGYTF
.	many	TRBV4-1	TRBJ2-2	TGCGCCAGCAGCCAAGACCGTATGGGGACCACCGGGGAGCTGTTTTTT	CASSQDRMGTTGELFF
TRBD2	.	TRBV5-1	TRBJ2-1	TGCGCCAGCAGCTTGGCCAAGGGAGGGCCATTTGAGCAGTTCTTC	CASSLAKGGPFEQFF
.	few	TRBV3-1	TRBJ2-1	TGTGCCAGCAGCCCTAAATCCTACAATGAGCAGTTCTTC	CASSPKSYNEQFF
.	many	TRBV5-1	TRBJ2-1	TGCGCCAGCAGCGTCGGGACCTACAATGAGCAGTTCTTC	CASSVGTYNEQFF
TRBD1	many	TRBV30	TRBJ2-5	TGTGCCTGGAGGAAACAGGGGGTTGAGACCCAGTACTTC	CAWRKQGVETQYF
TRBD2	.	TRBV3-1	TRBJ2-3	TGTGCCAGCAGCTTTCGGACTAGCGGGGTGAGCACAGATACGCAGTATTTT	CASSFRTSGVSTDTQYF
TRBD2	few	TRBV11-1	TRBJ2-3	TGTGCCAGCAGCGCCGGGACTAGCGGGAGTGGGGGCACAGATACGCAGTATTTT	CASSAGTSGSGGTDTQYF
.	many	TRBV3-1	TRBJ1-2	TGTGCCAGCAGCCAACAGGCAGGGACCTATGGCTACACCTTC	CASSQQAGTYGYTF
.	many	TRBV5-1	TRBJ2-1	TGCGCCAGCAGCTTGACACTAGCCGATTTCAATGAGCAGTTCTTC	CASSLTLADFNEQFF
.	few	TRBV15	TRBJ2-1	TGTGCCACCAGTGCAGGGTGGAATGAGCAGTTCTTC	CATSAGWNEQFF
TRBD2	few	TRBV4-1	TRBJ2-1	TGCGCCAGCAGCCACGTCACCGGGACTAGCTTTAACAATGAGCAGTTCTTC	CASSHVTGTSFNNEQFF
.	many	TRBV29-1	TRBJ2-7	TGCAGCGTCAAGGGTGGCGGGAAGGGATACGAGCAGTACTTC	CSVKGGGKGYEQYF
TRBD2	.	TRBV12-3/TRBV12-4	TRBJ2-7	TGTGCCAGCAGGAGAGCGGGGGCCTCGGAGCAGTACTTC	CASRRAGASEQYF
TRBD2	few	TRBV20-1	TRBJ2-1	TGCAGTGCTAAGACTAGCGGATTCTACAATGAGCAGTTCTTC	CSAKTSGFYNEQFF
.	.	TRBV28	TRBJ1-2	TGTGCCAGCAGCGATTACGTCAGGGGCAACTATGGCTACACCTTC	CASSDYVRGNYGYTF